Described below is a single T cell receptor (beta chain) sequence and its context. TCRdb keeps only in-frame clones here, not all; method: immunoSEQ multiplex PCR. The table lists about 220,000 clones, 70% to 90% of them singletons, with around 2.9% in the top ten. The sample belongs to a study of blood T cell repertoires in COVID-19. Germline lookup yields CDR1 SGHRS and CDR2 YFSETQ. CDR3 size: 15 residues. Trimming cost V 0 bases and J 5 bases; bases outside gene matches: 6. This chain links TRBV5-1 with TRBJ2-3; 7 bases fit TRBD2. The sequence derives from a man aged 50 or older who had recovered from COVID-19. Sequences were obtained from peripheral blood. DNA of the CDR3: TGCGCCAGCAGCTTGGGAGCGGGATATAGAGATACGCAGTATTTT. Translating it yields CASSLGAGYRDTQYF.